The clone carrying this T cell receptor (beta chain) appeared many times. This sample was taken from a study of T cells in Graves' hyperthyroidism and ophthalmopathy. Template material for amplifying TCR beta CDR3 regions consisted of RNA transcripts. Researchers ran a first-round RT-PCR on the TCR CDR3 using the HTBI primer set. TCRdb recomputed calls from the multiplex PCR reads with MiXCR, one row per CDR3 protein. This table has under 550,000 distinct CDR3 sequences, roughly 13% appearing once. This receptor was obtained from a woman under 30 with Graves' hyperthyroidism. The sequenced material came from blood.

The CDR3 coding sequence is TGTGCCAGCAGTTTATCACAGAATGAAAAACTGTTTTTT. It specifies CASSLSQNEKLFF. This chain connects TRBV28 to TRBJ1-4; D is ambiguous. Germline V CDR1 and CDR2: MDHEN, SYDVKM. This CDR3 has 13 amino acids. V lost 1 base to trimming and J lost 5 bases, with 5 bases between them.